At least ten counts were recorded for the clone carrying this TCR beta chain. Building of the TCR beta libraries involved iRepertoire HTBI primers and Arm-PCR of CDR3 regions. TCRdb itself ran the multiplex PCR reads through MiXCR, one entry per CDR3 protein. The sample lists 350,000 to 450,000 distinct CDR3 sequences, more than 20% occurring once. These data are taken from a study of regulatory T cells in long-lasting Graves disease. CDR1 MNHEY and CDR2 SMNVEV come from the germline V gene (reference sequence). V shed 5 bases and J shed 0 bases, with 14 bases lying between them. The CDR3 consists of 15 residues. Time point denoted: persistent/refractory GD, antithyroid drugs over 5 years with positive TRAb. Making the TCR library involved RNA that had been extracted from PBMCs. Patients were from an endocrinology department in Xi'an, China.

The sequenced sample was peripheral blood mononuclear cells (PBMCs), obtained when the disease was refractory, from a patient treated with antithyroid drugs. The source is a female donor with Graves disease. The chain combines TRBV27 with TRBJ2-7; no definite D call. CDR3 nucleotides: TGTGCCAGCAGTCCCCGGAGCCCCCGCTCCTACGAGCAGTACTTC. As protein: CASSPRSPRSYEQYF.